The text below deals with one T cell receptor (beta chain). Its antigen is not yet known. Compared with germline, one end of the junction differs, possibly owing to a read error. The read ends 3 residues before the CDR3 terminus; that terminus is restored from the germline J gene. Other nucleotide sequences in the sample specify the same CDR3. These data originate in a study of T cells in women clearing cervical HPV infection listed by TCRdb under 2018. About the investigation overall: Cases were under 30 women with histologically confirmed HPV16-related CIN3 or worse, including a couple of invasive cancers. Among cases, blood sampling came a median of roughly 140 days after lesion detection, with an interquartile range of about 80 to 230 days. The parent cohort enrolled 10,000 or so women aged 18 or older in Guanacaste, Costa Rica, during about 1992 to 1995 and followed them for approximately seven years. Cases had a median age of roughly 35 years compared with about 40 for controls, and baseline characteristics showed no significant differences between the groups. Blood from cases was drawn at the visit where the lesion was first identified, while blood from controls was drawn once the infection was no longer detected. The approximately 25 controls were women who cleared a single incident HPV16 infection within 12 months without developing precancer or cancer. Because only a few women had HLA typing data, the possibility that HLA type acted as a confounder could not be ruled out. Five blinded duplicates per group were added as quality controls, so that 60 or so samples were obtained: 50 or so participants and 10 replicates. An exploratory proof-of-principle case-control study, nested within the Guanacaste HPV Natural History Study in Costa Rica, was conducted to compare TCR repertoires across cervical HPV16 outcomes. Cases and controls were matched on year of sample collection and on age within five years.

The cysteine opens and the phenylalanine closes a CDR3 of 14 amino acids. The DNA shown is the part of the CDR3 that was read: 33 bases, in frame from base 1. For CDR1 and CDR2, the germline V gene lists MNHEY and SVGEGT. Every participant had a single incident cervical HPV16 infection, and prevalent HPV16 infections were excluded. Cervical HPV DNA was detected with MY09/MY11 PCR, and genotyping was done with dot-blot hybridization. Roughly 15 mL of heparinized blood were centrifuged, and the buffy coat was split into aliquots, frozen at -30 degrees C, and then kept at -80 degrees C. Genomic DNA was extracted from buffy coat specimens using QIAGEN kits. Study-level results and caveats: The cross-sectional design could not show whether the associations came before the infection or were a result of it, and neither effector/memory subsets nor HPV-specific T cells were isolated. TRBV6-7 relative abundance was lower in cases than in controls (roughly 0.12% versus 0.17%; Bonferroni P = 0.0008). Random forest classifiers that combined richness and V gene abundances separated cases from controls with an estimated AUC of less than 0.85. T-cell numbers per sample were unknown, so richness differences could reflect varying T-cell content rather than repertoire biology. Significantly higher TCR repertoire richness was observed in CIN3+ cases than in controls across sequencing depths, whereas no difference in evenness was found.

The immunoSEQ assay used multiplex PCR to amplify TCR beta CDR3 regions from an average of approximately 1,300 ng of genomic DNA per sample. Primer bias was corrected in the assay by using a complete synthetic TCR repertoire to establish an amplification baseline. Amplicons were sequenced on the Illumina platform. In the paper's pipeline: Sequences were error-corrected by clustering with frequency ratios and a modified nearest-neighbor algorithm and were then analyzed in the immunoSEQ Analyzer with IMGT gene definitions. At each rarefaction depth, TCR richness and evenness were averaged across 20 rarefaction repeats, and any sample with fewer sequences than the depth was left out. V, D and J gene relative abundances were compared between groups with Wilcoxon rank sum tests, applying FDR correction. Blinded duplicates gave an intraclass correlation of over 90% for TCR richness and an average of approximately 83% across 66 gene segments. TCRdb's version of the immuneACCESS table is confined to in-frame rearrangements and falls short of the full clone set. An unresolved V gene accounts for under half of the shortfall where checked; the remainder is of unknown origin. Clone size and the V and J calls come from that table; the DNA yielded D and trimming. This sample's table carries roughly 30,000 clones. 8.4% of the sample comes from the top ten.

This receptor was obtained from a woman aged 18-70 years with a cervical HPV16 infection that either progressed to CIN3+ or cleared (not recorded which). Sequenced: blood buffy coat. This sequence uses TRBV6-2 or TRBV6-3 and TRBJ1-3, and 10 junction bases match TRBD1. The CDR3 DNA, read in part, is TGTGCCAGCAGGACAGGGGGCTCTGGAAACACA. It is translated as CASRTGGSGNT. The whole CDR3 reads CASRTGGSGNTIYF.